The table lists the clone carrying this TCR beta chain with a few counts. Its target is not known. Amplified regions were TCR beta CDR3 sequences from RNA transcripts. Carried out on the TCR CDR3, a first-round RT-PCR used the HTBI primer set. In TCRdb, the multiplex PCR reads were re-called with MiXCR into one record per CDR3 protein. The table lists over 700,000 distinct CDR3 sequences, over 15% of them singletons. The source of the sample is a study of T cells in Graves' hyperthyroidism and ophthalmopathy. Study-wide context: Peripheral blood sampling occurred at initial diagnosis, before any treatment. Study-wide results and caveats: Among thyroid clonotypes expanded above 0.001, most also appeared in blood.

It was uncontrolled infection, other autoimmune disease, pregnancy or lactation that excluded patients. The PBMCs were sourced from fresh peripheral blood (around 9.3 ml). The CDR3 sequence is 13 residues long. The ends were cut back, 5 bases at V and 4 bases at J, with 9 bases in the middle. The germline V gene has CDR1 SGHRS and CDR2 YFSETQ. The chain couples TRBV5-1 to TRBJ2-2; D is undetermined. Sequenced sample: blood. The TCR was taken from a woman in her forties or fifties with Graves' hyperthyroidism that later progressed to Graves' ophthalmopathy. The CDR3 region has the DNA TGCGCCAGCAGATATGACGGCACCGGGGAGCTGTTTTTT. Translating gives CASRYDGTGELFF.